These 29 T cell receptor beta chains originate from one sample sequenced in a study of T cell responses to AZD1222 COVID-19 vaccine. Assay used: immunoSEQ multiplex PCR; TCRdb lists only in-frame clones, some missing. This sample has about 140,000 clones; about 89% occur once, and the top ten carry approximately 8%. The sample was peripheral blood, taken 28 days after the second dose of the MenACWY control vaccine. The receptors originated from an adult who received the MenACWY meningococcal vaccine as a control.

Written as DNA, the CDR3 is TGTGCCATCAGTGAGTCTAGGACAGGTATACCCTATGGCTACACCTTC. Encoded protein: CAISESRTGIPYGYTF. This chain links TRBV10-3 with TRBJ1-2; 7 nucleotides agree with TRBD1. Per germline, CDR1 ENHRY and CDR2 SYGVKD. The CDR3 covers 16 residues. After removal of 0 bases from V and 4 bases from J, the junction contained 8 bases not matched to a gene.

The gene calls are TRBV7-9 and TRBJ2-5; 11 nucleotides match TRBD1. The CDR3 contains 14 residues. With 1 base clipped from V and 5 bases from J, the junction kept 0 bases outside the gene matches. Germline values: CDR1 SEHNR, CDR2 FQNEAQ (reference sequence). Written as DNA, the CDR3 is TGTGCCAGCAGCTTAGGGACAGGGGGCGAGACCCAGTACTTC. Its translation: CASSLGTGGETQYF. Based on the CDR3 plus reference TRBV7-9 and TRBJ2-5, the full variable domain is DTGVSQNPRHKITKRGQNVTFRCDPISEHNRLYWYRQTLGQGPEFLTYFQNEAQLEKSRLLSDRFSAERPKGSFSTLEIQRTEQGDSAMYLCASSLGTGGETQYFGPGTRLLVL.

V and J are TRBV18 and TRBJ1-4, with TRBD1 matching 11 bases. Per the germline V gene, CDR1 is KGHSH and CDR2 is LQKENI. CDR3 length: 18 residues. J lost 6 bases, V lost 0 bases, and 9 bases had no gene match. For the CDR3, the DNA is TGTGCCAGCTCACCACCGGCTGGGACAGGGGGATTATATGAAAAACTGTTTTTT. Amino acids: CASSPPAGTGGLYEKLFF.

The chain uses TRBV6-4 and TRBJ2-1, with 10 bases fitting TRBD2. The CDR3 length is 14 residues. Germline V gives CDR1 MRHNA, CDR2 SNTAGT. J gave up 9 bases and V 4 bases, and 6 bases lay outside the gene matches. The CDR3, as DNA: TGTGCCAGCAGTGTTGCTAGCGGGAGCTTTGAGCAGTTCTTC. Residues: CASSVASGSFEQFF.

V is TRBV7-3 and J is TRBJ2-2; D unclear. Germline V CDR1 and CDR2: SGHTA, FQGTGA. Deletions cut 2 bases from V and 6 bases from J, with 7 bases between. The CDR3 runs to 13 residues. DNA for the CDR3: TGTGCCAGCAGCTTATCCCAATCCGGGGAGCTGTTTTTT. Protein sequence: CASSLSQSGELFF.

Ten or more counts support this clone. The chain employs TRBV3-1 (or the pseudogene TRBV3-2) and TRBJ2-7; D call uncertain. Trimming took off 2 bases at V and 1 base at J, with 9 bases between the two ends. The CDR3 totals 14 residues. Germline CDR1 is LGHDT and CDR2 is YNNKEL (reference sequence). The DNA of the CDR3 is TGTGCCAGCAGCCAACAAGACTTATCCTACGAGCAGTACTTC. Protein product: CASSQQDLSYEQYF.

This clone was seen a single time. This chain uses TRBV28 with TRBJ2-3; weak D call: TRBD2 (5 bases). Deletions cut 2 bases from V and 9 bases from J, with 9 bases between. The CDR3 totals 12 residues. Germline CDR1 is MDHEN and CDR2 is SYDVKM. CDR3 bases: TGTGCCAGCAGTTTAGTTGGGAGCACGCAGTATTTT. This codes for CASSLVGSTQYF.

This clone was counted between two and nine times. Written as DNA, the CDR3 is TGTGCCAGCAGTTGGACAGCCTACGAGCAGTACTTC. Protein product: CASSWTAYEQYF. The chain joins TRBV6-2 or TRBV6-3 to TRBJ2-7; D is possibly TRBD1 (6 bases). CDR1 and CDR2 from the germline V gene are MNHEY and SVGEGT. This CDR3 spans 12 amino acids. Trimming stripped 4 bases from V and 2 bases from J, with 6 bases between.

V is TRBV25-1 and J is TRBJ2-7; 10 nucleotides line up with TRBD1. Germline values: CDR1 MGHDK, CDR2 SYGVNS. The trim removed 3 bases at V and 6 bases at J, leaving 8 bases unmatched. This CDR3 region has 15 residues. CDR3 region: CASSERGQGSSEQYF. The CDR3 bases are TGTGCCAGCAGTGAGAGGGGACAGGGGTCGTCCGAGCAGTACTTC.

This chain connects TRBV28 to TRBJ2-7; TRBD1 matches at 7 bases. Germline lookup yields CDR1 MDHEN and CDR2 SYDVKM. With 4 bases clipped from V and 2 bases from J, the junction kept 5 bases outside the gene matches. This CDR3 comprises 14 residues. The CDR3 region is CASSSSRGPYEQYF. The CDR3 bases are TGTGCCAGCAGTTCATCTAGGGGGCCCTACGAGCAGTACTTC.

This chain joins TRBV21-1 and TRBJ2-2; TRBD1, the table's D call, lacks a check against the DNA. TRBV21-1 corresponds to a pseudogene. CDR3 size: 14 residues. The CDR3 loop reads CASRVGGLGGELFF. The CDR3 DNA follows: TGTGCCAGCAGAGTAGGGGGCCTGGGCGGGGAGCTGTTTTTT.

This chain links TRBV6-5 with TRBJ2-7, with a possible D match to TRBD2 (5 bases). V dropped 0 bases and J dropped 5 bases, with 11 bases sitting between them. Germline V gene data show CDR1 as MNHEY and CDR2 as SVGAGI. This CDR3 is built from 14 residues. The CDR3 protein is CASSYSLNGDEQYF. CDR3 bases: TGTGCCAGCAGTTACTCTCTCAACGGGGACGAGCAGTACTTC.

V gene TRBV14 combines with J gene TRBJ1-2, with TRBD1 identical over 9 bases. The CDR3 runs 13 residues. Germline CDR1 and CDR2: SGHDN and FVKESK. J lost 8 bases, V lost 3 bases, and 4 bases had no gene match. CDR3 bases: TGTGCCAGCAGCCAGCTTACAGGGGGCGGCTACACCTTC. Translated, it gives CASSQLTGGGYTF.

V and J are TRBV7-6 and TRBJ1-4, with a tentative D call TRBD1 (5 bases). Deletions cut 1 base from V and 6 bases from J, with 15 bases between. CDR3 length equals 16 residues. In germline, CDR1 is SGHVS, CDR2 FNYEAQ. Written as DNA, the CDR3 is TGTGCCAGCAGCTTAGGGAGGGGCAGAATAGATGAAAAACTGTTTTTT. Its translation is CASSLGRGRIDEKLFF.

The CDR3 sequence: CASSTWDREGYGYTF. In nucleotides, the CDR3 is TGTGCCAGCAGCACGTGGGACAGGGAAGGCTATGGCTACACCTTC. The V and J genes are TRBV7-2 and TRBJ1-2, with 9 bases identical to TRBD1. The CDR3 loop spans 15 amino acids. With 5 bases clipped from V and 4 bases from J, the junction kept 8 bases outside the gene matches. CDR1 and CDR2 (germline): SGHTA, FQGNSA.

The rearrangement uses TRBV2 and TRBJ2-5, with 14 bases fitting TRBD2. Germline V gives CDR1 SNHLY, CDR2 FYNNEI. The V segment lost 8 bases and the J segment 5 bases; nucleotides outside the gene matches: 10. The CDR3 is 16 residues long. CDR3: CASRRGTSGGRETQYF. The CDR3 nucleotides are TGTGCCAGCCGGCGGGGGACTAGCGGGGGTCGGGAGACCCAGTACTTC.

This chain joins TRBV5-1 and TRBJ1-3; 7 bases are shared with TRBD1. The trim removed 0 bases at V and 0 bases at J, leaving 6 bases unmatched. The CDR3 sequence is 17 residues long. The V gene's germline CDR1 is SGHRS and CDR2 YFSETQ. CDR3 region: CASSLDVGGSSGNTIYF. As DNA, the CDR3 is TGCGCCAGCAGCTTGGACGTAGGGGGCAGCTCTGGAAACACCATATATTTT.

The V call is TRBV5-8, the J call TRBJ1-2; 10 positions match TRBD1. The CDR3 is made up of 14 amino acids. V dropped 0 bases and J dropped 11; count of bases not matched to a gene: 7. The germline V gene has CDR1 SGHTS and CDR2 YDEGEE. CDR3: CASSLAGTGDMYTF. The DNA of the CDR3 is TGTGCCAGCAGCTTGGCAGGGACAGGGGACATGTACACCTTC.

As to this clone: At one boundary the junction diverges from the germline segment, which might be a read error. The chain has TRBV5-1 and TRBJ2-5; 8 nucleotides line up with TRBD1. The CDR3 extends over 13 amino acids. Germline assignment: CDR1 SGHRS and CDR2 YFSETQ. The DNA for the CDR3 is TGCGCCAGCAGCTTGGAGACAGGGGCATCTCAAGACTTC. It translates to CASSLETGASQDF. The full variable domain, with the rest looked up from reference TRBV5-1 and TRBJ2-5, is KAGVTQTPRYLIKTRGQQVTLSCSPISGHRSVSWYQQTPGQGLQFLFEYFSETQRNKGNFPGRFSGRQFSNSRSEMNVSTLELGDSALYLCASSLETGASQDFGPGTRLLVL.

Here the CDR3 reads CAGQMAGGDQPQHF. The CDR3 DNA is TGTGCCGGACAGATGGCAGGGGGCGATCAGCCCCAGCATTTT. The chain recombines TRBV28 with TRBJ1-5; 8 bases match TRBD1. Germline assignment: CDR1 MDHEN and CDR2 SYDVKM. Germline trimming cut 11 bases from V and 5 bases from J; bases unmatched to any gene: 11. The CDR3 loop spans 14 amino acids.

The chain couples TRBV6-5 to TRBJ1-1; 7 bases are shared with TRBD1. The V gene end was trimmed by 4 bases and the J gene end by 6 bases; junction bases not matched to a gene: 5. CDR1 MNHEY and CDR2 SVGAGI come from the germline V gene. The CDR3 consists of 13 residues. The CDR3 protein is CASSLNRGPEAFF. The CDR3 DNA reads TGTGCCAGCAGTTTAAACAGGGGCCCTGAAGCTTTCTTT.

This sequence joins TRBV5-3 and TRBJ1-1; 9 nucleotides agree with TRBD1. TRBV5-3 belongs to the ORF category, with a function that is uncertain. This CDR3 comprises 13 residues. DNA for the CDR3: TGTGCTACATGCACAGGGGGCCCCACTGAAGCTTTCTTT. The encoded protein is CATCTGGPTEAFF.

This rearrangement joins TRBV14 to TRBJ2-7; unclear D gene. V lost 2 bases, J lost 4 bases, and 3 bases lay in between. Germline V gene data show CDR1 as SGHDN and CDR2 as FVKESK. This CDR3 is 11 amino acids long. The CDR3 nucleotides are TGTGCCAGCAGCCAATCTTACGAGCAGTACTTC. Translated, it gives CASSQSYEQYF.

This clone was detected only a few times. The V gene is TRBV6-5, the J gene TRBJ2-7, with a tentative D call TRBD1 (6 bases). Trimming shortened V by 6 bases and J by 0 bases, and 12 bases separated the two germline ends. The germline gives CDR1 MNHEY, CDR2 SVGAGI. The CDR3 is 14 residues long. The CDR3 nucleotides read TGTGCCAGCAGCGGACAGTTGAGCTCCTACGAGCAGTACTTC. Translated: CASSGQLSSYEQYF.

V gene TRBV27 combines with J gene TRBJ2-3; a weak D match, TRBD1 (5 bases). Germline V CDR1 and CDR2: MNHEY, SMNVEV (reference sequence). This CDR3 has 14 amino acids. V lost 6 bases and J lost 2, with 12 bases in between. The CDR3, as DNA: TGTGCCAGCAGAATCGGACACACCACAGATACGCAGTATTTT. Translation: CASRIGHTTDTQYF.

The chain uses TRBV28 and TRBJ1-1; D gene ambiguous. This CDR3 region has 13 residues. V lost 6 bases and J 1 base, leaving 9 bases between the germline ends. Germline V gives CDR1 MDHEN, CDR2 SYDVKM. In nucleotides, the CDR3 is TGTGCCAGCAGGGAGGCGGCGAACACTGAAGCTTTCTTT. Its protein product is CASREAANTEAFF.

Of note for this clone: The same CDR3 also results from other DNA sequences found in this sample. This chain links TRBV19 with TRBJ1-2; 7 bases are a match to TRBD1. Germline trimming cut 5 bases from V and 3 bases from J; bases unmatched to any gene: 3. The CDR3 covers 13 residues. Germline CDR1 LNHDA, CDR2 SQIVND (reference sequence). In nucleotides, the CDR3 is TGTGCCAGTAGTCCCGGGACAGACTATGGCTACACCTTC. Its protein is CASSPGTDYGYTF.

This chain uses TRBV7-6 with TRBJ2-4, with D tentatively TRBD2 (6 bases). Trimming shortened V by 5 bases and J by 0 bases, and 23 bases separated the two germline ends. The germline CDR1 and CDR2 sequences are SGHVS and FNYEAQ. The CDR3 contains 19 residues. CDR3 region: CASSPGAGGKTLAKNIQYF. CDR3 sequence (DNA): TGTGCCAGCAGCCCGGGAGCGGGCGGAAAAACCCTAGCCAAAAACATTCAGTACTTC.

V gene TRBV19 combines with J gene TRBJ1-4; D may be TRBD1 (6 bases). The CDR3 consists of 13 residues. Germline V gene sequence: CDR1 LNHDA, CDR2 SQIVND (reference sequence). V lost 9 bases, J lost 7 bases, and 15 bases lay in between. In nucleotides, the CDR3 is TGTGCCAGCGCGCAGATAGGGGGTGAAAAACTGTTTTTT. It yields the protein CASAQIGGEKLFF.